This T cell receptor beta chain was captured by sequencing in a study of control samples from healthy donors and cancer patients. The data were produced by immunoSEQ multiplex PCR, yet TCRdb's version contains in-frame clones alone and is incomplete. The table includes some 120,000 clones, around 92% detected once. Input material: PBMCs. The receptor comes from an elderly man with head and neck cancer.

The chain's CDR3 is CASSLDTGVGVPYNYGYTF. CDR3 DNA: TGCGCCAGCAGCTTGGACACGGGCGTCGGGGTTCCCTACAACTATGGCTACACCTTC. This chain uses TRBV5-1 with TRBJ1-2; D not resolved. The CDR3 is made up of 19 amino acids. CDR1 and CDR2 (germline): SGHRS, YFSETQ. Trimming cost V 0 bases and J 2 bases, with 23 bases left between them.